Below are 3 T cell receptor beta chains sequenced from a single sample in a study of identical twins. TCRdb analysed the 5' RACE reads with MiXCR anew, one entry per CDR3 protein. Of around 670,000 distinct CDR3 sequences detected, less than 7% appear once; the ten largest clones hold around 1.7%. Sequencing input: naive T cells sorted from blood. The receptor set was obtained from a man aged 18 to 29 in good health.

The rearrangement uses TRBV14 and TRBJ1-4; 7 bases map to TRBD1. CDR1 is SGHDN, CDR2 FVKESK, per germline. The V segment lost 4 bases and the J segment 5 bases; nucleotides outside the gene matches: 10. This CDR3 has 16 residues. The CDR3 sequence: CASSPLRGQLNEKLFF. In DNA, the CDR3 is TGTGCCAGCAGCCCATTAAGGGGACAGTTGAATGAAAAACTGTTTTTT.

This clonotype showed up many times. V and J are TRBV4-1 and TRBJ1-1; D not certain. Germline V CDR1 and CDR2: MGHRA, YSYEKL. The V end was cut by 1 base, the J end by 4 bases, with 13 bases between. This CDR3 is built from 15 residues. The CDR3 loop reads CASSQGILGGTEAFF. CDR3 nucleotide sequence: TGCGCCAGCAGCCAAGGGATCTTAGGCGGCACTGAAGCTTTCTTT.

This clonotype was counted ten times or more. The V and J genes are TRBV6-2 or TRBV6-3 and TRBJ1-1; D is undetermined. CDR1 and CDR2 from the germline V gene are MNHEY and SVGEGT. With 6 bases removed from V and 0 bases from J, the gap between germline ends came to 11 bases. CDR3 size: 14 residues. In DNA, the CDR3 is TGTGCCAGCAGGGGAACAACGATGAACACTGAAGCTTTCTTT. It is translated as CASRGTTMNTEAFF.